Listed below are T cell receptor beta chains from one sample, sequenced in a study of molecular identifiers for immune sequencing clone quantification. TCRdb independently ran MiXCR on the PCR reads; one entry per CDR3 protein. The sample lists roughly 93,000 distinct CDR3 sequences; approximately 25% were seen once. Sequenced sample: naive CD8+ T cells from blood, with Jurkat cell RNA spiked in. Every receptor here comes from a human donor in good health. Some libraries in this study had Jurkat cell RNA spiked in. Each CDR3 is given with its conserved first and last residue. The D gene is left open where the match is weak.

TRBV5-4	TRBJ1-3	TRBD1	CASSTGTVTASSGNTIYF
TRBV12-3/TRBV12-4	TRBJ1-1	TRBD1	CASSRTGGDGSEAFF
TRBV10-3	TRBJ2-5	TRBD1	CAISGTGGRETQYF
TRBV28	TRBJ2-7	.	CASSLRASSYEQYF
TRBV27	TRBJ2-3	.	CASTPEIRNTQYF
TRBV4-3	TRBJ2-2	TRBD2	CASSQGPGLAGAVELFF
TRBV5-1	TRBJ2-3	.	CASSLVGGRPPDTQYF
TRBV18	TRBJ1-5	.	CASSTTFGDWFSNQPQHF
TRBV11-2	TRBJ2-1	TRBD2	CASSFNSGGAHNEQFF
TRBV11-2	TRBJ2-3	TRBD2	CASSTPRTSGTDTQYF
TRBV27	TRBJ2-7	.	CASSRGAVRWAYEQYF
TRBV9	TRBJ2-3	.	CASSVRTGADTQYF
TRBV4-3	TRBJ2-7	TRBD1	CASSQDRGRPYEQYF
TRBV28	TRBJ2-3	TRBD2	CASSSRTSADTQYF
TRBV27	TRBJ1-1	.	CASSRQTNTEAFF
TRBV5-5	TRBJ2-3	TRBD1	CASSQGANSDTQYF
TRBV19	TRBJ2-7	.	CASSMSKYGSEQYF
TRBV6-6	TRBJ1-4	.	CASSYEGRNNEKLFF
TRBV4-3	TRBJ1-1	.	CASSQDSGRLTEAFF
TRBV2	TRBJ1-1	.	CASSEDPTGGNTEAFF
TRBV12-3/TRBV12-4	TRBJ2-3	.	CASSSRDFRTDTQYF
TRBV4-3	TRBJ2-5	.	CASSQDLGDQETQYF
TRBV6-2/TRBV6-3	TRBJ2-1	.	CASSYPQVGDNEQFF
TRBV27	TRBJ2-7	.	CASSFGGAAYEQYF
TRBV10-3	TRBJ2-7	TRBD2	CAISALAGYYEQYF
TRBV9	TRBJ2-1	TRBD2	CASSVDGTSGTKQFF
TRBV7-3	TRBJ2-2	.	CASSPYPGELFF
TRBV6-2/TRBV6-3	TRBJ2-4	.	CASSYNREGTDKNIPYF
TRBV7-8	TRBJ2-1	.	CASSYDSYSYNEQFF
TRBV19	TRBJ2-3	.	CASSMWDVSDTQYF
TRBV6-5	TRBJ2-3	.	CASSYSKGSGADTQYF
TRBV30	TRBJ1-1	.	CAWTENHDTEAFF
TRBV13	TRBJ1-1	.	CASSLGRGKYTEAFF
TRBV27	TRBJ1-1	.	CASSPPGDTIEAFF
TRBV6-5	TRBJ2-7	.	CASSYVGEQYF
TRBV3-1	TRBJ2-7	.	CASSQVEGAAYEQYF
TRBV7-9	TRBJ2-3	.	CASSPGANPADTPYF
TRBV4-3	TRBJ2-7	TRBD1	CASSQDRTGESYEQYF
TRBV27	TRBJ1-1	.	CASSMGTFTEAFF
TRBV4-1	TRBJ2-7	TRBD1	CASSPQGELGVQYF
TRBV4-3	TRBJ1-5	.	CASSQDVSGGPNQPQHF
TRBV4-3	TRBJ1-1	.	CASSQDVGAPSAEAFF